These T cell receptor beta chains were read from a single sample in a study of T cells expressing NK-cell markers. TCRdb derives one entry per CDR3 protein from the 5' RACE reads, leaving out DNA. Seen in this sample are some 340,000 distinct CDR3 sequences; the ten most common clones hold around 5.2%. The sequenced sample was blood T cells: a sorted CD56 or NKG2C T cell subset, CD4+ or CD8+ T cells, or bulk PBMC T cells (not recorded which). Every receptor here comes from a man aged 18-69 years in good health. Each CDR3 is given with its conserved first and last residue.

v_call: TRBV19
j_call: TRBJ1-6
cdr3_aa: CASRQANSPLHF

v_call: TRBV24-1
j_call: TRBJ1-5
cdr3_aa: CATSDHTSAQPQHF

v_call: TRBV18
j_call: TRBJ2-3
cdr3_aa: CASSPTGTNLGDTQYF

v_call: TRBV6-5
j_call: TRBJ2-3
cdr3_aa: CASSYSRYTDTQYF

v_call: TRBV27
j_call: TRBJ2-5
cdr3_aa: CASSFAKGETQYF

v_call: TRBV7-9
j_call: TRBJ2-1
cdr3_aa: CASRNTGSYNEQFF

v_call: TRBV3-1
j_call: TRBJ1-5
cdr3_aa: CASSMNGATTQHF

v_call: TRBV5-8
j_call: TRBJ2-3
cdr3_aa: CASSLGLNLRGTDTQYF

v_call: TRBV7-2
j_call: TRBJ2-3
cdr3_aa: CASSIRGGGTDTQYF

v_call: TRBV29-1
j_call: TRBJ1-1
cdr3_aa: CSGHRAVNTEAFF

v_call: TRBV5-1
j_call: TRBJ1-1
cdr3_aa: CASSLTPLNTEAFF

v_call: TRBV4-2
j_call: TRBJ1-6
cdr3_aa: CASRHTEGVNSPLHF

v_call: TRBV7-2
j_call: TRBJ1-5
cdr3_aa: CASSLVTGSGQPQHF

v_call: TRBV5-1
j_call: TRBJ1-1
cdr3_aa: CASSIGKDRVGTEAFF

v_call: TRBV5-1
j_call: TRBJ2-1
cdr3_aa: CASSFRGAPGDEQFF

v_call: TRBV6-4
j_call: TRBJ1-2
cdr3_aa: CASSPDAFSHGYTF

v_call: TRBV18
j_call: TRBJ1-6
cdr3_aa: CASSRTGDNNSPLHF

v_call: TRBV5-1
j_call: TRBJ1-2
cdr3_aa: CASSLDGQFGYTF

v_call: TRBV9
j_call: TRBJ2-2
cdr3_aa: CARTLNVDRENTGELFF

v_call: TRBV19
j_call: TRBJ2-7
cdr3_aa: CASSIPGPRSYEQYF

v_call: TRBV6-5
j_call: TRBJ2-5
cdr3_aa: CASSSTRRGQETQYF

v_call: TRBV5-1
j_call: TRBJ1-6
cdr3_aa: CASRPGTSEPLHF

v_call: TRBV5-1
j_call: TRBJ2-7
cdr3_aa: CASSPENYEQYF

v_call: TRBV7-9
j_call: TRBJ2-7
cdr3_aa: CASRQTGGNEQYF

v_call: TRBV20-1
j_call: TRBJ2-7
cdr3_aa: CSAPTTRQGARPYEQYF

v_call: TRBV12-5
j_call: TRBJ2-7
cdr3_aa: CASGRDRSSEQYF

v_call: TRBV5-1
j_call: TRBJ2-2
cdr3_aa: CASSGDSLALELFF

v_call: TRBV29-1
j_call: TRBJ2-3
cdr3_aa: CSVDGLAGGKHTDTQYF

v_call: TRBV12-3/TRBV12-4
j_call: TRBJ1-2
cdr3_aa: CASSLGVSSYGYTF

v_call: TRBV12-3/TRBV12-4
j_call: TRBJ2-7
cdr3_aa: CASRPTRATGASYEQYF

v_call: TRBV20-1
j_call: TRBJ2-4
cdr3_aa: CRVSRQGDIQYF

v_call: TRBV28
j_call: TRBJ1-5
cdr3_aa: CASSLRLNSNQPQHF

v_call: TRBV23-1
j_call: TRBJ2-5
cdr3_aa: CAIPPPGTRGETQYF

v_call: TRBV27
j_call: TRBJ1-1
cdr3_aa: CASKWGARGGTEAFF

v_call: TRBV2
j_call: TRBJ2-1
cdr3_aa: CASRTGPYNEQFF

v_call: TRBV11-2
j_call: TRBJ2-5
cdr3_aa: CASSFSGGYETQYF

v_call: TRBV12-3/TRBV12-4
j_call: TRBJ2-4
cdr3_aa: CASRSSELAKNIQYF

v_call: TRBV7-9
j_call: TRBJ2-1
cdr3_aa: CASSPVGLANNEQFF

v_call: TRBV14
j_call: TRBJ2-6
cdr3_aa: CASSLFGTGPSVLTF

v_call: TRBV20-1
j_call: TRBJ2-7
cdr3_aa: CSARDRGRYEQYF

v_call: TRBV27
j_call: TRBJ1-1
cdr3_aa: CASSLTGLGKTEAFF

v_call: TRBV7-9
j_call: TRBJ2-5
cdr3_aa: CASSAYEETQYF

v_call: TRBV9
j_call: TRBJ1-5
cdr3_aa: CASSGEVGPQHF

v_call: TRBV6-2/TRBV6-3
j_call: TRBJ2-1
cdr3_aa: CATLRGGSYNEQFF

v_call: TRBV19
j_call: TRBJ2-7
cdr3_aa: CASSDRSYEQYF

v_call: TRBV20-1
j_call: TRBJ2-5
cdr3_aa: CSARVPLAGKKTQYF

v_call: TRBV12-3/TRBV12-4
j_call: TRBJ1-1
cdr3_aa: CASSLVRGVLVAEAFF

v_call: TRBV12-3/TRBV12-4
j_call: TRBJ1-2
cdr3_aa: CASSSPGLYGYTF

v_call: TRBV7-2
j_call: TRBJ2-3
cdr3_aa: CASSRAGGPNTDTQYF

v_call: TRBV2
j_call: TRBJ2-2
cdr3_aa: CASSPRAGGANTGELFF

v_call: TRBV12-5
j_call: TRBJ2-5
cdr3_aa: CASGSYRGGETQYF

v_call: TRBV6-2/TRBV6-3
j_call: TRBJ2-2
cdr3_aa: CASNPPGTGMTGELFF

v_call: TRBV4-2
j_call: TRBJ1-2
cdr3_aa: CASSQPTARGFYTF

v_call: TRBV9
j_call: TRBJ2-1
cdr3_aa: CASSVVVALLNEQFF

v_call: TRBV5-1
j_call: TRBJ2-5
cdr3_aa: CASRRDLGQETQYF

v_call: TRBV9
j_call: TRBJ2-5
cdr3_aa: CASSALGASGGARTQYF

v_call: TRBV12-3/TRBV12-4
j_call: TRBJ2-3
cdr3_aa: CASSLAGAGESTDTQYF

v_call: TRBV6-1
j_call: TRBJ2-7
cdr3_aa: CASSPNRDGGYEQYF

v_call: TRBV10-2
j_call: TRBJ2-3
cdr3_aa: CASSESWGVQYF